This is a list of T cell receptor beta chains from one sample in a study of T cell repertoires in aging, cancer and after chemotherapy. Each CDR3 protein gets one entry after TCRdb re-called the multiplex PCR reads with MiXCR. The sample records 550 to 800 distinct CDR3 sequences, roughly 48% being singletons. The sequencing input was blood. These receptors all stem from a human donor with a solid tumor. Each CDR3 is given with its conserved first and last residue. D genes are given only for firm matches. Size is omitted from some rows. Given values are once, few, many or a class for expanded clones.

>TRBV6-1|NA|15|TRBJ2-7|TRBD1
CASRISGTGAYEQYF
TGTGCCAGCAGGATTAGCGGGACAGGGGCCTACGAGCAGTACTTC
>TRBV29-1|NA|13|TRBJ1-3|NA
CSVGDRLGNTIYF
TGCAGCGTTGGCGACAGGCTTGGAAACACCATATATTTT
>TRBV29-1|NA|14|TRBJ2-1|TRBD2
CSALSGLVNNEQFF
TGCAGCGCCCTCTCCGGACTAGTAAACAATGAGCAGTTCTTC
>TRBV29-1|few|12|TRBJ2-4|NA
CSVEAETNIQYF
TGCAGCGTTGAAGCGGAAACAAACATTCAGTACTTC
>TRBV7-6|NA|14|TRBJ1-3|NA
CASSRDVSGNIIYF
TGTGCCAGCAGCCGGGACGTCTCTGGAAACATTATATATTTT
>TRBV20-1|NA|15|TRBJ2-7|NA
CSARGGPQSSYEQYF
TGCAGTGCTAGGGGGGGACCTCAAAGCTCCTACGAGCAGTACTTC
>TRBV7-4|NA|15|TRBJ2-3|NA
CASSLRQGGRDTQYF
TGTGCCAGCAGCCTGCGGCAGGGCGGCAGGGATACGCAGTATTTT
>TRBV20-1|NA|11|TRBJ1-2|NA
CGHRVAYGYTF
TGCGGCCACAGGGTGGCCTATGGCTACACCTTC
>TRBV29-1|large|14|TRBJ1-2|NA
CSVEAGGLNYGYTF
TGCAGCGTTGAGGCCGGGGGCTTAAACTATGGCTACACCTTC
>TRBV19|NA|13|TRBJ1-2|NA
CASSIDSRGGYTF
TGTGCCAGTAGTATAGACAGCCGGGGCGGCTACACCTTC
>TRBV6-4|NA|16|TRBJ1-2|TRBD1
CASVPERGGAGYGYTF
TGTGCCAGCGTACCAGAAAGAGGGGGCGCTGGCTATGGCTACACCTTC
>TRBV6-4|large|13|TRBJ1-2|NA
CASSDSEGGGYTF
TGTGCCAGCAGTGACTCTGAAGGGGGTGGCTACACCTTC
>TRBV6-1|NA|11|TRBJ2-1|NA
CASSESNEQFF
TGTGCCAGCAGTGAATCCAATGAGCAGTTCTTC
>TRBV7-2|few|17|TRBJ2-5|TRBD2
CASSFRTSGLGRETQYF
TGTGCCAGCAGCTTTAGGACTAGCGGTCTGGGGAGAGAGACCCAGTACTTC
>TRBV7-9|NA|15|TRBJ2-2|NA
CASSFKQGDTGELFF
TGTGCCAGCAGCTTTAAGCAGGGCGACACCGGGGAGCTGTTTTTT
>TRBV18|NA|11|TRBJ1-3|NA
CASSPGNTIYF
TGTGCCAGCTCACCGGGAAACACCATATATTTT
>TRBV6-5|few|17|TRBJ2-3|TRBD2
CASSYISLGGGMDTQYF
TGTGCCAGCAGTTACATTTCCCTGGGCGGGGGGATGGATACGCAGTATTTT
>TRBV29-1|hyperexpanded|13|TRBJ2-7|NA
CSIADGVGYEQYF
TGCAGCATCGCGGACGGAGTGGGCTACGAGCAGTACTTC
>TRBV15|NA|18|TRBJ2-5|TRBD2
CASRQGSETSGHRETQYF
TGTGCCTCTAGACAGGGGTCCGAGACTAGCGGGCATCGAGAGACCCAGTACTTC
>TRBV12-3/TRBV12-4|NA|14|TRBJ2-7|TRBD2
CASSRTSAAYEQYF
TGTGCCAGCAGCCGGACTAGCGCCGCCTACGAGCAGTACTTC
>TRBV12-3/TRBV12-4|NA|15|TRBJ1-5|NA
CASSLGGGGLQPQHF
TGTGCCAGCAGTTTGGGCGGCGGGGGGCTCCAGCCCCAGCATTTT
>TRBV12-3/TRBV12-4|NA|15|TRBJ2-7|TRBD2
CASRRGLAGGSEQYF
TGTGCCAGCAGGCGGGGACTAGCGGGAGGGAGTGAGCAGTACTTC
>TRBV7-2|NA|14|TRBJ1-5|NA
CASSPPGTSQPQHF
TGTGCCAGCAGCCCTCCCGGGACTAGCCAGCCCCAGCATTTT
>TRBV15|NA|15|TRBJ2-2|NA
CATSRERPNTGELFF
TGTGCCACCAGCAGAGAACGTCCGAACACCGGGGAGCTGTTTTTT
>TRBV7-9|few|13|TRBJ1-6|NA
CATRAGAGSPLHF
TGTGCCACCAGGGCAGGGGCGGGGTCACCCCTCCACTTT
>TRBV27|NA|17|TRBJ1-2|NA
CASSSIRGGSANYGYTF
TGTGCCAGCAGTTCCATCCGGGGGGGATCCGCTAACTATGGCTACACCTTC
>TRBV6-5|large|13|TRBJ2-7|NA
CASSYGDSYEQYF
TGTGCCAGCAGTTATGGAGACAGCTACGAGCAGTACTTC
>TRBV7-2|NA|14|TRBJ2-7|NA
CASSTTRVGTEQYF
TGTGCCAGCAGCACAACCAGGGTAGGAACCGAGCAGTACTTC
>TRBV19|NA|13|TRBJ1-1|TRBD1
CASSVQGETEAFF
TGTGCCAGTAGTGTCCAGGGGGAAACTGAAGCTTTCTTT
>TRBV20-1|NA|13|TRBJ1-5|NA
CSASSDGNQPQHF
TGCAGTGCGAGTTCCGATGGCAATCAGCCCCAGCATTTT
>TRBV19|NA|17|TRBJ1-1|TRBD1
CASSALPGTEVNTEAFF
TGTGCCAGTAGTGCCCTCCCAGGGACAGAGGTTAACACTGAAGCTTTCTTT
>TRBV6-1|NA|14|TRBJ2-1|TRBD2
CASSTPSGTDEQFF
TGTGCCAGCAGTACCCCTAGCGGGACTGACGAGCAGTTCTTC
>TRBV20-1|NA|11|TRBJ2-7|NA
CSATLSYEQYF
TGCAGTGCTACCCTCTCCTACGAGCAGTACTTC
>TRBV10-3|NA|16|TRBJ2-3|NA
CAISAPPGAGTDTQYF
TGTGCCATCAGTGCCCCCCCAGGGGCGGGCACAGATACGCAGTATTTT
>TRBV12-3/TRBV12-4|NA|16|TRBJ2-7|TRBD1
CASSLRGPAPLYEQYF
TGTGCCAGCAGTTTAAGGGGGCCAGCCCCCCTTTACGAGCAGTACTTC
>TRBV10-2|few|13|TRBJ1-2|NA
CASSADGNYGYTF
TGCGCCAGCAGTGCGGACGGAAACTATGGCTACACCTTC
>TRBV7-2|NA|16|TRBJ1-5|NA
CASSHGGSSRRQPQHF
TGTGCCAGCAGCCATGGGGGCTCATCCCGAAGGCAGCCCCAGCATTTT